This T cell receptor (beta chain) was recovered during a study of Graves' ophthalmopathy and Graves' hyperthyroidism (dated by TCRdb to 2016 to 2018). Background for the entire study: Peripheral blood was collected at initial diagnosis, before any treatment. To explore V-J signatures that distinguish ophthalmopathy from hyperthyroidism, a discovery set of 100 patients was enrolled, made up of 40 to 45 with ophthalmopathy and some 60 with stable hyperthyroidism. In more than five hyperthyroidism patients, T-cell repertoires of thyroid tissue and blood were compared. The study used signatures of the TCR beta repertoire to tell Graves' ophthalmopathy apart from Graves' hyperthyroidism and to predict which patients would progress to ophthalmopathy. The roughly 94 discovery patients were randomly divided into training and test sets at a 7:3 ratio. Following sampling, methimazole starting at 30 mg daily was administered to hyperthyroidism patients, and high-dose intravenous methylprednisolone was administered to ophthalmopathy patients. An independent validation cohort comprised 18 to 20 hyperthyroidism patients and over 15 patients who later progressed from hyperthyroidism to ophthalmopathy. In total, 135 blood samples were TCR-sequenced: roughly 45 ophthalmopathy, 80 or so hyperthyroidism and some 17 hyperthyroidism-to-ophthalmopathy patients. Study-wide conclusions, independent of this receptor: Sample size was not predetermined statistically, and investigators were not blinded to group allocation. In validation, the model predicted ophthalmopathy progression with nearly 71% sensitivity and roughly 72% specificity; more than ten predicted patients were CT-confirmed with GO in a median of about 7.1 months. Most expanded thyroid clonotypes with a frequency above 0.001 also appeared in blood, which suggests that blood repertoires may reflect the immune response in the thyroid. In cross-validation, the 13-signature model distinguished ophthalmopathy from stable hyperthyroidism with around 86% sensitivity and around 81% specificity, while in the test set the corresponding values were about 80% and 75%.

This clonotype has only one observation. Its target antigen remains unknown. Base qualities are not at hand, and no much larger clone is one base apart. A lone read gives weak evidence. The ophthalmopathy patients had moderately to severely active disease, with a Clinical Activity Score of 3 or higher, a NOSPECS grade of 4 or higher, and a disease duration of less than 3 months. Patients with other autoimmune diseases, uncontrolled infections, pregnancy or lactation were excluded from the study. Clinical symptoms, serum thyroxine, TRAb, thyroid ultrasound and orbital computed tomography formed the basis of the diagnosis. Using Ficoll-Paque density gradient centrifugation, PBMCs were isolated from 10 ml of fresh peripheral blood. Total RNA was extracted using Trizol reagent, and RNA quality was checked on an Agilent 2100 Bioanalyzer. Including cysteine and phenylalanine, the CDR3 has 14 amino acids. Here the CDR3 DNA is all that survives: 42 bases in frame from base 1. The germline V gene yields MNHEY for CDR1 and SVGEGT for CDR2. Unmatched junction bases come to 7, with V trimmed by 2 bases and J by 6 bases.

TCR beta CDR3 regions were amplified from RNA transcripts for repertoire sequencing. A first-round RT-PCR used HTBI primers with the Qiagen OneStep RT-PCR kit, followed by a second-round multiplex PCR, size selection and purification. Libraries were sequenced paired-end with 100 bp reads on an Illumina HiSeq2000. The authors' pipeline ran thus. SOAPnuke was used to process the reads, throwing out any read that had adapters, had uncalled bases, had a mean Phred below 15, or lacked an exact constant-primer or identifier match. COPE v1.2.5 was used to merge the high-quality paired reads. Each unique nucleotide sequence was defined as a clonotype, and clonotypes were aligned to IMGT TRB V, D and J references with MiTCR v1.1. The analysis was limited to V-J combinations with a frequency above 0.0001, which together covered 98% to 99.2% of repertoires. For each V-J combination, a TCR clonal expansion and chaos score was defined as F50 clonal expansion divided by the chaos observed in the TCRdist matrix. Welch's t-statistics and random forest were used to narrow the features down to 13 V-J combinations, which were then fed into a naive Bayes classifier. The Morisita-Horn index was used to measure how similar the thyroid and blood repertoires were. Through fastp at Q25 and MiXCR, TCRdb rebuilt clones from the public reads, retaining in-frame beta chains. All rows with the same CDR3 protein become a single entry with the most common DNA and genes. TCRdb's processing, not the authors' own work, is the source of the V and J calls. The sample yields approximately 160,000 distinct CDR3 sequences; around two fifths were counted once. The top ten constitute 7.5% to 10% of the sample.

The sequence links TRBV6-2 or TRBV6-3 to TRBJ2-7; 7 middle bases align to TRBD1. Sequencing used peripheral blood. This TCR came from a man younger than 45 with Graves' ophthalmopathy. Donor details come from another sample of the same person, matched by shared clones. The DNA reads TGTGCCAGCAGTTACCGGGACAGACCCCTCGAGCAGTACTTC. Its product reads: CASSYRDRPLEQYF.